This TCR beta chain was captured by sequencing in a study of CD8+CD57+ T cells in acquired aplastic anemia. Overall study findings and caveats: Comparison of patients with controls identified 25 to 30 shared CD8+ CDR3 sequences. Patients and controls were not found to differ significantly in CD8+ Simpson's diversity.

The template used for profiling TCR beta VDJ and CDR3 was genomic DNA. TCRdb independently ran MiXCR on the reads; one entry per CDR3 protein. Of about 420,000 distinct CDR3 sequences detected, 65% to 75% appear once; the ten largest clones hold 3% to 4.5%. This clonotype was observed once. No antigen is known for it. The CDR3 runs to 15 residues. After removal of 6 bases from V and 2 bases from J, the junction contained 6 bases not matched to a gene. The germline CDR1 and CDR2 sequences are SGDLS and YYNGEE. The chain employs TRBV9 and TRBJ2-5; TRBD2 matches at 11 bases. Source material: sorted CD4+, CD8+, or CD8+CD57+ T cells (not recorded which) from PBMCs. The TCR originated in a human donor in good health, serving as a control. CDR3 residues: CASMRTSGGQETQYF. CDR3 in DNA: TGTGCCAGCATGAGAACTAGCGGGGGACAAGAGACCCAGTACTTC.